These 26 T cell receptor beta chains came from one sample sequenced in a study of liver allograft versus peripheral blood T cells. Study background: Comparing T cell receptor repertoires in transplanted livers with those in recipients' peripheral blood was part of the design.

TCRdb reanalysed the reads using MiXCR and keeps one entry per CDR3 protein. The data hold fewer than 15,000 distinct CDR3 sequences, with roughly 20% observed a single time. These receptors were obtained from a human patient who had a liver transplant. Some of these T cells may belong to the graft donor.

The rearrangement joins TRBV5-4 to TRBJ1-1, with TRBD1 matching 10 bases. This CDR3 spans 13 amino acids. In germline, CDR1 is SGHNT, CDR2 YYREEE (reference sequence). V shed 5 bases and J 11 bases; nucleotides not matched to a gene: 9. CDR3: CASRAGTGAWAFF. CDR3 DNA sequence: TGTGCCAGCAGGGCCGGGACAGGGGCTTGGGCTTTCTTT.

This clonotype is medium-sized (0.01 to 0.1%) within its sample. The rearrangement links TRBV18 to TRBJ1-5; unclear D gene. The CDR3 is 14 amino acids. From germline, CDR1 is KGHSH and CDR2 LQKENI. V lost 3 bases and J lost 2, with 8 bases in between. The DNA of the CDR3 is TGTGCCAGCTCACCGAGCTACGGCAATCAGCCCCAGCATTTT. Its protein product is CASSPSYGNQPQHF. Filled out from reference TRBV18 and TRBJ1-5, the complete variable domain reads NAGVMQNPRHLVRRRGQEARLRCSPMKGHSHVYWYRQLPEEGLKFMVYLQKENIIDESGMPKERFSAEFPKEGPSILRIQQVVRGDSAAYFCASSPSYGNQPQHFGDGTRLSIL.

This clonotype qualifies as medium-sized. The chain is built from TRBV29-1 and TRBJ1-1; tentative D call: TRBD1 (5 bases). Trimming shortened V by 0 bases and J by 1 base, and 12 bases separated the two germline ends. Per germline, CDR1 SQVTM and CDR2 ANQGSEA. CDR3 size: 15 residues. The CDR3 reads CSVEEGGRGNTEAFF. The DNA for the CDR3 is TGCAGCGTTGAAGAGGGGGGGAGGGGGAACACTGAAGCTTTCTTT.

The chain is built from TRBV6-2 or TRBV6-3 and TRBJ2-7, with D tentatively TRBD2 (6 bases). The length of the CDR3 is 15 residues. The V and J ends lost 0 bases and 3 bases respectively, with 12 bases between them. Germline-derived CDR1 and CDR2 are MNHEY and SVGEGT. The CDR3 region has the DNA TGTGCCAGCAGTTACTCTTCGGGACTCATCTACGAGCAGTACTTC. The encoded protein is CASSYSSGLIYEQYF.

Judged by abundance, this clonotype is medium-sized. The CDR3 DNA follows: TGTGCCACCAGCAGAGTAACAGGACTAGCGGATTGGAGCAATGAGCAGTTCTTC. Protein: CATSRVTGLADWSNEQFF. V gene TRBV15 combines with J gene TRBJ2-1; 10 bases line up with TRBD2. J lost 6 bases, V lost 1 base, and 12 bases had no gene match. Per the germline V gene, CDR1 is LNHNV and CDR2 is YYDKDF (reference sequence). There are 18 residues in the CDR3.

V usage is TRBV20-1 and J usage is TRBJ2-4; D may be TRBD1 or TRBD2 (5 bases each). V lost 8 bases to trimming and J lost 3 bases, with 17 bases between them. The CDR3 sequence is 14 residues long. Germline lookup yields CDR1 DFQATT and CDR2 SNEGSKA (reference sequence). CDR3 nucleotides: TGCAGTTACAGAGGGGAAGGGAGCAAAAACATTCAGTACTTC. As protein: CSYRGEGSKNIQYF.

In its sample, this clonotype was seen a few times. The V and J genes are TRBV28 and TRBJ1-5; D might be TRBD1 (5 bases). The CDR3 spans 14 residues. Trimming removed 6 bases from V and 0 bases from J, with 9 bases in between. Looked up from germline, CDR1 is MDHEN and CDR2 is SYDVKM. Here the CDR3 reads CASRRGDSNQPQHF. The CDR3 DNA reads as TGTGCCAGCAGACGGGGGGATAGCAATCAGCCCCAGCATTTT. The variable domain in full, completed from reference TRBV28 and TRBJ1-5, reads DVKVTQSSRYLVKRTGEKVFLECVQDMDHENMFWYRQDPGLGLRLIYFSYDVKMKEKGDIPEGYSVSREKKERFSLILESASTNQTSMYLCASRRGDSNQPQHFGDGTRLSIL.

In this sample, this clonotype is medium-sized. The chain has TRBV15 and TRBJ1-5; D ambiguous. There are 16 residues in the CDR3. V was trimmed by 5 bases and J by 7 bases, leaving 21 bases between them. Germline loops: CDR1 LNHNV, CDR2 YYDKDF (reference sequence). CDR3 region: CATSSVAGGLGQPQHF. The CDR3 DNA reads TGTGCCACCAGCTCCGTGGCCGGAGGGTTAGGCCAGCCCCAGCATTTT.

The V call is TRBV20-1, the J call TRBJ2-2; D is uncertain. The CDR3 runs 16 residues. V lost 0 bases, J lost 0 bases, and 11 bases lay in between. Germline CDR1 DFQATT, CDR2 SNEGSKA (reference sequence). CDR3 protein: CSARDYLGTNTGELFF. CDR3 nucleotide sequence: TGCAGTGCTAGAGACTACCTAGGAACGAACACCGGGGAGCTGTTTTTT.

This clonotype has a handful of counts. At one end, the junction sequence differs from germline, possibly due to a read error. The rearrangement joins TRBV20-1 to TRBJ1-6; 10 nucleotides line up with TRBD1. This CDR3 is 15 amino acids long. Germline V gene lookup returns CDR1 DFQATT and CDR2 SNEGSKA (reference sequence). The CDR3 nucleotides are TGCAGTGCTCGCAGACAGGGGGCCTACAATTCACCCCTCCACTTT. It translates to CSARRQGAYNSPLHF.

This clonotype was picked up a small number of times. The V gene is TRBV20-1, the J gene TRBJ2-1; D might be TRBD2 (5 bases). V lost 2 bases and J 10 bases, leaving 15 bases between the germline ends. The CDR3 runs to 13 residues. Germline V gene lookup returns CDR1 DFQATT and CDR2 SNEGSKA (reference sequence). In nucleotides, the CDR3 is TGCAGTGCTAGAAGAGGGAGAATCAGGGAGCAGTTCTTC. The encoded protein is CSARRGRIREQFF.

By proportion, this clonotype is medium-sized (0.01 to 0.1%). The J gene is TRBJ1-2, the V gene TRBV6-1; no clear D. The CDR3 has 13 amino acids. V lost 5 bases, J lost 3 bases, and 10 bases lay in between. The germline V gene encodes CDR1 MNHNS and CDR2 SASEGT. The CDR3 nucleotides read TGTGCCAGCAGTCCTCTCGGCCACTATGGCTACACCTTC. Its protein is CASSPLGHYGYTF.

This clonotype has a handful of counts. The chain links TRBV25-1 to TRBJ1-4, with unresolved D. The CDR3 has 13 residues. CDR1 MGHDK and CDR2 SYGVNS come from the germline V gene. Trimming stripped 7 bases from V and 8 bases from J, with 14 bases between. DNA of the CDR3: TGTGCCAGCACGTTCTCAGTAGGGGAAAAACTGTTTTTT. This sequence encodes CASTFSVGEKLFF.

This clonotype was counted between two and nine times. The chain is built from TRBV28 and TRBJ1-1; D perhaps matches TRBD1 (6 bases). Trimming pared 1 base from V and 4 bases from J, leaving 10 bases between. The CDR3 is 14 residues long. The germline CDR1 and CDR2 sequences are MDHEN and SYDVKM. Written as DNA, the CDR3 is TGTGCCAGCAGTTTATCAAGGGGGGCCACTGAAGCTTTCTTT. This codes for CASSLSRGATEAFF.

The chain joins TRBV28 to TRBJ1-2, with D uncertain. V was clipped by 5 bases and J by 5 bases, with 12 bases between them. Germline V gives CDR1 MDHEN, CDR2 SYDVKM. The CDR3 is 13 amino acids. The CDR3 nucleotides are TGTGCCAGCAGTCCCCCGGCTCTATATGGCTACACCTTC. Translation: CASSPPALYGYTF.

This clonotype was observed a few times. The CDR3 region has the DNA TGCAGTGCCACCAGACAGATCAACTATGGCTACACCTTC. It is translated as CSATRQINYGYTF. This rearrangement joins TRBV20-1 to TRBJ1-2; D may be TRBD1 (5 bases). The CDR3 totals 13 residues. Germline V gene data show CDR1 as DFQATT and CDR2 as SNEGSKA (reference sequence). V shed 6 bases and J shed 2 bases, with 13 bases lying between them.

By share of the sample, this clonotype is medium-sized. V is TRBV6-1 and J is TRBJ1-2; TRBD1 is a possible D gene (5 bases). Germline CDR1 is MNHNS and CDR2 is SASEGT. Deletions cut 6 bases from V and 2 bases from J, with 13 bases between. This CDR3 has 14 residues. CDR3 region: CASSTGRLNYGYTF. In nucleotides, the CDR3 is TGTGCCAGCAGCACAGGACGGCTCAACTATGGCTACACCTTC.

A few counts support this clonotype. V usage is TRBV20-1 and J usage is TRBJ2-7, with TRBD2 identical over 14 bases. There are 18 residues in the CDR3. J lost 2 bases, V lost 4 bases, and 13 bases had no gene match. The germline V gene encodes CDR1 DFQATT and CDR2 SNEGSKA (reference sequence). This CDR3 reads CSATPVGLAGASAYEQYF. The CDR3 bases are TGCAGTGCTACCCCGGTGGGACTAGCGGGGGCATCCGCCTACGAGCAGTACTTC.

This CDR3 is CSAGQGGQPQHF. In DNA, the CDR3 is TGCAGTGCTGGGCAGGGAGGGCAGCCCCAGCATTTT. V usage is TRBV20-1 and J usage is TRBJ1-5; the D gene is possibly TRBD1 (5 bases). V lost 5 bases to trimming and J lost 7 bases, with 12 bases between them. CDR1 DFQATT and CDR2 SNEGSKA come from the germline V gene (reference sequence). The CDR3 has 12 residues.

This clonotype was detected many times. The chain has TRBV27 and TRBJ2-3; 15 bases match TRBD2. V lost 2 bases to trimming and J lost 1 base; unmatched junction nucleotides: 7. The CDR3 covers 19 residues. Germline V gene lookup returns CDR1 MNHEY and CDR2 SMNVEV (reference sequence). CDR3 in DNA: TGTGCCAGCAGTTTAAGGCGGACTAGCGGGAGGGCCGGCACAGATACGCAGTATTTT. It translates to CASSLRRTSGRAGTDTQYF.

This clonotype ranks as medium-sized. The V and J genes are TRBV5-4 and TRBJ2-2; possibly TRBD1 for D (6 bases). V lost 0 bases and J lost 1, with 10 bases in between. From germline, CDR1 is SGHNT and CDR2 YYREEE (reference sequence). CDR3 length equals 16 residues. CDR3 nucleotides: TGTGCCAGCAGCTTGGGAGGGGGTGGGAACACCGGGGAGCTGTTTTTT. Its translation: CASSLGGGGNTGELFF.

The chain recombines TRBV2 with TRBJ2-1; TRBD2 might be the D (6 bases). Germline lookup yields CDR1 SNHLY and CDR2 FYNNEI. The germline V and J ends were trimmed by 5 bases and 15 bases, with 20 bases remaining between them. The CDR3 has 13 amino acids. CDR3 coding DNA: TGTGCCAGCAGTCCTCGGTCGGGGGTGGTTTGGTTCTTC. Translation gives CASSPRSGVVWFF.

V gene TRBV19 combines with J gene TRBJ2-1, with 8 nucleotides matching TRBD1. The CDR3 has 15 residues. The germline gives CDR1 LNHDA, CDR2 SQIVND (reference sequence). Unmatched junction bases numbered 9, after V lost 4 bases and J lost 7 bases. CDR3: CASSTWGRGPNEQFF. CDR3 nucleotide sequence: TGTGCCAGTAGTACCTGGGGCAGGGGGCCGAATGAGCAGTTCTTC.

In this sample, this clonotype turned up many times. The rearrangement uses TRBV28 and TRBJ2-3, with 9 bases that match TRBD1. Germline trimming cut 3 bases from V and 2 bases from J; bases unmatched to any gene: 6. CDR1 and CDR2 from the germline V gene are MDHEN and SYDVKM. CDR3 length: 16 amino acids. The chain's CDR3 is CASSFVGQGPTDTQYF. CDR3 in DNA: TGTGCCAGCAGTTTCGTGGGACAGGGCCCCACAGATACGCAGTATTTT.

The chain couples TRBV7-2 to TRBJ1-1; 7 positions match TRBD1. V lost 3 bases, J lost 4 bases, and 11 bases stayed unmatched. CDR3 length: 16 amino acids. The germline gives CDR1 SGHTA, CDR2 FQGNSA. This CDR3 is CASSFVRLGGGTEAFF. In nucleotides, the CDR3 is TGTGCCAGCAGCTTCGTGAGGCTAGGGGGCGGCACTGAAGCTTTCTTT.

This clonotype counts as medium-sized. This chain connects TRBV27 to TRBJ2-2, with 7 bases lining up with TRBD1. The ends lost 6 bases at V and 1 base at J; junction bases unmatched: 5. This CDR3 spans 15 amino acids. Germline-derived CDR1 and CDR2 are MNHEY and SMNVEV (reference sequence). CDR3 amino acids: CASSRGQLNTGELFF. CDR3 DNA: TGTGCCAGCAGCCGGGGACAGCTGAACACCGGGGAGCTGTTTTTT.